By proportion, the clone carrying this TCR beta chain is medium-sized. Its antigen is currently unknown. These data are taken from a study of metastatic and nonmetastatic thyroid tumors. The wider study: Samples came from malignant and benign thyroid patients, and repertoires were compared across blood and tumor or nodule tissue. Findings of the study overall: It was reported that TCR beta diversity was significantly higher in malignant thyroid tumors than benign nodules, in blood and tumor.

Thyroid surgery had not been preceded by any treatment in any patient. Source study methods: Building a distant-metastasis classifier for papillary thyroid cancer drew on CDR3 differences across clinicopathological groups. MiXCR re-clonotyped the PCR reads for TCRdb. The V and J calls here are based on TCRdb, not the publication. The table has tens of thousands of clones, about 12% seen once. This sequence originates from a male donor with papillary thyroid cancer or a benign thyroid nodule (not recorded which). Some clones in this sample may be carry-over from other donors' samples. The specimen sequenced was blood.

In DNA, the CDR3 is TGTGCCAGCAGTGAACGCCCCTACGAGCAGTACTTC. This gives the protein CASSERPYEQYF. The chain links TRBV6-1 to TRBJ2-7; D uncertain. Germline CDR1 and CDR2: MNHNS and SASEGT. The CDR3 is made up of 12 amino acids. V was trimmed by 2 bases and J by 2 bases, leaving 4 bases between them.